Described below is a single T cell receptor beta chain sequence and its context. The target antigen is unknown. The data originate from a study of vaccination and CD4 T cells after COVID-19. Broader study findings: Convalescent patients displayed a median roughly 90% of reactive clones emerging only post-vaccination. Median SARS-CoV-2-reactive clonotype numbers went from about 20 to 38; this increase was not significant.

Trimming pared 4 bases from V and 1 base from J, leaving 7 bases between. The CDR3 length is 13 residues. Per the germline V gene, CDR1 is MRHNA and CDR2 is SNTAGT. Sample treatment: roughly nine-day PBMC culture with coronavirus spike peptide pools or control peptides (ViraFEST assay). Using peptide pools, antigen-specific T cells were expanded in ViraFEST before TCRs were sequenced. Oncomine TCR Beta short-read sequencing was applied to DNA from cultured CD4+ T cells. CD4+ T cells were cultured, and genomic DNA was extracted from them. TCRdb recomputed calls from the PCR reads with MiXCR, one row per CDR3 protein. The sample shows about 19,000 distinct CDR3 sequences, less than 60% of them seen only once.

V gene TRBV6-4 combines with J gene TRBJ1-1; D is unclear. The source was CD4+ T cells from blood, cultured in vitro, collected after SARS-CoV-2 vaccination. This receptor was identified in a human donor who had recovered from COVID-19. In DNA form, the CDR3 reads TGTGCCAGCAGTGTAGAGGAGAACACTGAAGCTTTCTTT. Its translation is CASSVEENTEAFF.